A single sample gave rise to the 31 T cell receptor beta chains below, sequenced in a study of shared clonotypes between healthy human individuals. The protocol was immunoSEQ multiplex PCR, while the TCRdb copy is restricted to in-frame clones and leaves out a portion. This table holds 2 million to 2.5 million clones, less than 95% found once. The sequencing input was naive CD4+ T cells from PBMCs. Subset denoted: CD45RA+ positively selected. The origin of the receptors is a man aged 18 to 29 in good health. Some clones in this sample may be carry-over from other donors' samples.

The V call is TRBV7-3, the J call TRBJ2-2; D perhaps matches TRBD1 (5 bases). Germline V CDR1 and CDR2: SGHTA, FQGTGA. This CDR3 region has 13 residues. Deletions cut 5 bases from V and 3 bases from J, with 7 bases between. The CDR3 loop is CASSPGYTGELFF. The DNA for the CDR3 is TGTGCCAGCAGCCCAGGGTACACCGGGGAGCTGTTTTTT. Variable domain in full (rest from reference TRBV7-3 and TRBJ2-2): GAGVSQTPSNKVTEKGKYVELRCDPISGHTALYWYRQSLGQGPEFLIYFQGTGAADDSGLPNDRFFAVRPEGSVSTLKIQRTERGDSAVYLCASSPGYTGELFFGEGSRLTVL.

The chain links TRBV5-1 to TRBJ2-5; D is unresolved. V lost 7 bases and J 0 bases, leaving 7 bases between the germline ends. The CDR3 is 12 residues long. CDR1 is SGHRS and CDR2 is YFSETQ in the germline V gene. CDR3 protein: CASARDQETQYF. CDR3 coding DNA: TGCGCCAGCGCAAGGGACCAAGAGACCCAGTACTTC.

The V call is TRBV9, the J call TRBJ1-1; D gene unclear. CDR1 is SGDLS and CDR2 is YYNGEE in the germline V gene. The CDR3 is 15 amino acids. V was shortened by 0 bases and J by 4 bases, with 13 bases between the two germline ends. CDR3 DNA: TGTGCCAGCAGCGTAGTCGCGTTGGTCGGCACTGAAGCTTTCTTT. Encoded protein: CASSVVALVGTEAFF.

This chain joins TRBV5-1 and TRBJ1-1; D unclear. Germline CDR1 SGHRS, CDR2 YFSETQ. V lost 0 bases to trimming and J lost 3 bases, with 12 bases between them. The CDR3 contains 15 residues. In DNA form, the CDR3 reads TGCGCCAGCAGCTTGGACGGAGGAGGCTACACTGAAGCTTTCTTT. Translation: CASSLDGGGYTEAFF.

V usage is TRBV10-3 and J usage is TRBJ2-3; 13 positions agree with TRBD2. V gave up 11 bases and J gave up 7 bases; unmatched junction bases: 3. CDR1 and CDR2 from the germline V gene are ENHRY and SYGVKD. The CDR3 length is 12 residues. CDR3 nucleotide sequence: TGTGCCGTGGGACTAGCGGGAAATACGCAGTATTTT. Amino acids: CAVGLAGNTQYF.

This rearrangement joins TRBV14 to TRBJ2-2, with 12 bases identical to TRBD2. Per germline, CDR1 SGHDN and CDR2 FVKESK. The CDR3 consists of 18 residues. With 4 bases clipped from V and 5 bases from J, the junction kept 11 bases outside the gene matches. CDR3 bases: TGTGCCAGCAGCCCTACACTCACTAGCGGGAGGCAAACCGGGGAGCTGTTTTTT. Its protein product is CASSPTLTSGRQTGELFF.

This clone came up once. The chain employs TRBV6-1 and TRBJ1-3; D remains ambiguous. The ends were cut back, 4 bases at V and 0 bases at J, with 13 bases in the middle. The CDR3 spans 16 residues. Germline CDR1 and CDR2: MNHNS and SASEGT. The CDR3 loop reads CASSANPGSSGNTIYF. CDR3 sequence (DNA): TGTGCCAGCAGTGCAAACCCTGGGAGCTCTGGAAACACCATATATTTT.

This chain links TRBV2 with TRBJ2-5; D not certain. The germline V gene has CDR1 SNHLY and CDR2 FYNNEI. The CDR3 consists of 14 residues. Trimming removed 2 bases from V and 3 bases from J, with 10 bases in between. The CDR3 nucleotides are TGTGCCAGCAGTGAACGGGTCGGTAAAGAGACCCAGTACTTC. It specifies CASSERVGKETQYF.

This rearrangement joins TRBV5-1 to TRBJ2-7; TRBD1 aligns across 7 bases. CDR1 SGHRS and CDR2 YFSETQ come from the germline V gene. The V segment lost 4 bases and the J segment 0 bases; nucleotides outside the gene matches: 7. The CDR3 is 15 amino acids. CDR3 sequence (DNA): TGCGCCAGCAGCGGCTCCGGGACAGCCTCCTACGAGCAGTACTTC. This codes for CASSGSGTASYEQYF. Combining the CDR3 with reference TRBV5-1 and TRBJ2-7 gives the whole variable domain KAGVTQTPRYLIKTRGQQVTLSCSPISGHRSVSWYQQTPGQGLQFLFEYFSETQRNKGNFPGRFSGRQFSNSRSEMNVSTLELGDSALYLCASSGSGTASYEQYFGPGTRLTVT.

As to this clone: In the same sample, other DNA sequences code for this CDR3. The chain is built from TRBV7-2 and TRBJ2-5; 9 bases align to TRBD1. This CDR3 comprises 14 residues. V trimming: 5 bases; J trimming: 5 bases; junction bases outside the gene matches: 6. Germline loops: CDR1 SGHTA, CDR2 FQGNSA. CDR3 coding DNA: TGTGCCAGCAGCCCCGACAGGGGGAGGGAGACCCAGTACTTC. It encodes CASSPDRGRETQYF. Full variable domain (remainder filled in from reference TRBV7-2 and TRBJ2-5): GAGVSQSPSNKVTEKGKDVELRCDPISGHTALYWYRQSLGQGLEFLIYFQGNSAPDKSGLPSDRFSAERTGGSVSTLTIQRTQQEDSAVYLCASSPDRGRETQYFGPGTRLLVL.

This clone has only a few counts. The chain combines TRBV18 with TRBJ2-5, with D possibly TRBD2 on 6 matching bases. CDR1 and CDR2 from the germline V gene are KGHSH and LQKENI. The CDR3 loop spans 13 amino acids. The V and J ends lost 3 bases and 5 bases respectively, with 10 bases between them. As DNA, the CDR3 is TGTGCCAGCTCACCTGGGGAGGCCGAGACCCAGTACTTC. It specifies CASSPGEAETQYF.

Concerning this clone itself: This sample also contains other DNA sequences that code for the same CDR3. The chain uses TRBV5-1 and TRBJ2-5, with D hard to call. Trimming left V 1 base short and J 5 bases short, with 3 bases between. This CDR3 is built from 11 residues. CDR1 is SGHRS and CDR2 is YFSETQ in the germline V gene. The CDR3 DNA sequence: TGCGCCAGCAGCTTGAGCGAGACCCAGTACTTC. Amino acid sequence: CASSLSETQYF.

The rearrangement uses TRBV14 and TRBJ2-5, with TRBD2 matching 12 bases. Germline V gene data show CDR1 as SGHDN and CDR2 as FVKESK. This CDR3 is 19 amino acids long. Trimming took 1 base from V and 5 from J; bases not matched to a gene: 14. DNA for the CDR3: TGTGCCAGCAGCCAAGCGTTAACTAAGACTAGCGGGGGCCCGGAGACCCAGTACTTC. Its translation is CASSQALTKTSGGPETQYF.

V usage is TRBV18 and J usage is TRBJ2-1; D not certain. Trimming cost V 2 bases and J 7 bases, with 12 bases left between them. Looked up from germline, CDR1 is KGHSH and CDR2 is LQKENI. The CDR3 runs 14 residues. CDR3 sequence reads: CASSPVDGRNEQFF. CDR3 nucleotides: TGTGCCAGCTCACCAGTGGACGGCCGTAATGAGCAGTTCTTC.

The rearrangement links TRBV5-4 to TRBJ2-5; 11 bases are a match to TRBD2. With V trimmed by 4 bases and J by 7 bases, 9 bases remained unmatched. Looked up from germline, CDR1 is SGHNT and CDR2 is YYREEE (reference sequence). The CDR3 has 15 amino acids. This CDR3 reads CASSVGTSGRGTQYF. DNA of the CDR3: TGTGCCAGCAGCGTCGGGACTAGCGGACGAGGGACCCAGTACTTC. The full variable domain, completed using reference TRBV5-4 and TRBJ2-5, is ETGVTQSPTHLIKTRGQQVTLRCSSQSGHNTVSWYQQALGQGPQFIFQYYREEENGRGNFPPRFSGLQFPNYSSELNVNALELDDSALYLCASSVGTSGRGTQYFGPGTRLLVL.

V is TRBV28 and J is TRBJ1-5; D gene ambiguous. CDR3 length: 12 residues. V lost 6 bases and J lost 6, with 9 bases in between. CDR1 is MDHEN, CDR2 SYDVKM, per germline. This CDR3 is CASRGGSQPQHF. The CDR3 DNA sequence: TGTGCCAGCAGAGGAGGGTCTCAGCCCCAGCATTTT.

The V and J genes are TRBV19 and TRBJ1-1; TRBD1 is a possible D gene (5 bases). This CDR3 spans 14 amino acids. Germline V CDR1 and CDR2: LNHDA, SQIVND (reference sequence). V dropped 4 bases and J dropped 2 bases, with 11 bases sitting between them. The CDR3 sequence: CASSKDQGNTEAFF. Written as DNA, the CDR3 is TGTGCCAGTAGTAAAGACCAGGGAAACACTGAAGCTTTCTTT.

This clone was counted a single time. This chain links TRBV6-5 with TRBJ2-7, with 10 nucleotides matching TRBD2. After removal of 6 bases from V and 0 bases from J, the junction contained 2 bases not matched to a gene. The CDR3 is 14 residues long. CDR1 is MNHEY, CDR2 SVGAGI, per germline. CDR3 bases: TGTGCCAGCAGGGGACTAGCGTTCTCCTACGAGCAGTACTTC. Translation: CASRGLAFSYEQYF.

The chain couples TRBV28 to TRBJ2-5; TRBD2 might be the D (5 bases). Germline V gene data show CDR1 as MDHEN and CDR2 as SYDVKM. The CDR3 is 15 amino acids. Deletions cut 2 bases from V and 1 base from J, with 11 bases between. The CDR3: CASSLAGQTQETQYF. The CDR3 coding sequence is TGTGCCAGCAGTTTAGCGGGTCAGACCCAAGAGACCCAGTACTTC.

This clone was found once. The chain carries TRBV4-1 and TRBJ2-1; 7 nucleotides match TRBD2. Germline CDR1 is MGHRA and CDR2 is YSYEKL. The CDR3 runs 16 residues. V gave up 1 base and J gave up 4 bases; unmatched junction bases: 7. The CDR3 is CASSQGGLAVYNEQFF. DNA of the CDR3: TGCGCCAGCAGCCAAGGCGGGCTAGCGGTATACAATGAGCAGTTCTTC.

The chain uses TRBV29-1 and TRBJ2-3; 8 bases line up with TRBD2. Per the germline V gene, CDR1 is SQVTM and CDR2 is ANQGSEA. This CDR3 comprises 14 residues. J gave up 6 bases and V 3 bases, and 8 bases lay outside the gene matches. The CDR3 nucleotides are TGCAGCGTTGACGGAGCGGGCGGGGGGGATACGCAGTATTTT. Translated: CSVDGAGGGDTQYF.

As concerns this clone: Other DNA sequences from this sample encode an identical CDR3 as well. The chain is built from TRBV7-3 and TRBJ2-5, with D maybe TRBD2 (5 bases). The V gene's germline CDR1 is SGHTA and CDR2 FQGTGA. The CDR3 spans 13 residues. Trimming stripped 5 bases from V and 4 bases from J, with 11 bases between. In nucleotides, the CDR3 is TGTGCCAGCAGCCCTCCGGGGTCAGAGACCCAGTACTTC. Its translation is CASSPPGSETQYF. The variable domain in full, completed from reference TRBV7-3 and TRBJ2-5, reads GAGVSQTPSNKVTEKGKYVELRCDPISGHTALYWYRQSLGQGPEFLIYFQGTGAADDSGLPNDRFFAVRPEGSVSTLKIQRTERGDSAVYLCASSPPGSETQYFGPGTRLLVL.

The CDR3: CASSPPQIRQYF. CDR3 DNA sequence: TGTGCCAGCAGTCCCCCTCAGATACGGCAGTACTTC. V and J are TRBV28 and TRBJ2-7; D is ambiguous. V lost 5 bases and J 9 bases, leaving 14 bases between the germline ends. This CDR3 has 12 amino acids. Germline CDR1 and CDR2: MDHEN and SYDVKM.

CDR3 in amino acids: CASSPQGQGSETQYF. CDR3 nucleotide sequence: TGTGCCAGCTCACCACAGGGACAGGGATCGGAGACCCAGTACTTC. The rearrangement links TRBV18 to TRBJ2-5, with 9 bases identical to TRBD1. V gave up 1 base and J gave up 5 bases; unmatched junction bases: 5. This CDR3 has 15 amino acids. Germline V gene sequence: CDR1 KGHSH, CDR2 LQKENI.

The chain employs TRBV19 and TRBJ1-2; TRBD1 might be the D (6 bases). The germline V gene has CDR1 LNHDA and CDR2 SQIVND (reference sequence). Trimming pared 2 bases from V and 0 bases from J, leaving 28 bases between. The CDR3 consists of 21 residues. CDR3 coding DNA: TGTGCCAGTAGTATAAATCCGGTGGTCGACCCAAGGACAGACACTAACTATGGCTACACCTTC. This codes for CASSINPVVDPRTDTNYGYTF.

The rearrangement joins TRBV28 to TRBJ1-5, with no clear D. In germline, CDR1 is MDHEN, CDR2 SYDVKM. The CDR3 loop spans 13 amino acids. With 6 bases removed from V and 0 bases from J, the gap between germline ends came to 6 bases. The DNA of the CDR3 is TGTGCCAGCAGGGGCTATAGCAATCAGCCCCAGCATTTT. Its translation is CASRGYSNQPQHF.

The chain has TRBV10-3 and TRBJ2-2; 7 nucleotides line up with TRBD2. Germline V lookup: CDR1 ENHRY, CDR2 SYGVKD. Trimming took 5 bases from V and 5 from J; bases not matched to a gene: 5. The CDR3 contains 14 residues. CDR3 bases: TGTGCCATCAGTATTCTAGCGGAGACCGGGGAGCTGTTTTTT. Its protein product is CAISILAETGELFF.

This chain links TRBV2 with TRBJ2-2, with 7 bases lining up with TRBD1. Germline lookup yields CDR1 SNHLY and CDR2 FYNNEI. With V trimmed by 10 bases and J by 6 bases, 14 bases remained unmatched. CDR3 length: 15 amino acids. The CDR3, as DNA: TGTGCCACCCAGTTTAGAGGGGGCTCGGCCGGGGAGCTGTTTTTT. The encoded protein is CATQFRGGSAGELFF.

The table lists this clone with a few counts. V and J are TRBV4-1 and TRBJ2-5, with 10 bases fitting TRBD2. Germline V gene sequence: CDR1 MGHRA, CDR2 YSYEKL. This CDR3 contains 16 residues. V lost 1 base and J lost 1; bases outside the gene matches: 3. The CDR3 spells CASSQGVAGGQETQYF. The CDR3 DNA is TGCGCCAGCAGCCAAGGGGTAGCGGGAGGCCAAGAGACCCAGTACTTC.

V usage is TRBV5-4 and J usage is TRBJ1-1; no clear D gene. Germline CDR1 SGHNT, CDR2 YYREEE (reference sequence). With 0 bases removed from V and 11 bases from J, the gap between germline ends came to 14 bases. This CDR3 has 13 residues. In DNA, the CDR3 is TGTGCCAGCAGCTTGGACTTGAGGAAAGGGGCTTTCTTT. Amino acid sequence: CASSLDLRKGAFF.

The chain combines TRBV5-5 with TRBJ1-3; perhaps TRBD1 as D (5 bases). V lost 4 bases and J 0 bases, leaving 11 bases between the germline ends. The CDR3 length is 15 residues. Germline V gene sequence: CDR1 SGHKS, CDR2 YYEKEE (reference sequence). In DNA, the CDR3 is TGTGCCAGCAGCCGCGACAGCTACTCTGGAAACACCATATATTTT. As protein: CASSRDSYSGNTIYF.